These T cell receptor beta chains were read from a single sample in a study of T cells after yellow fever vaccination. TCRdb passed the 5' RACE reads through MiXCR, listing each CDR3 protein once. Counted here are about 550,000 distinct CDR3 sequences, about 19% occurring once; the ten biggest clones make up approximately 14%. Sequencing used PBMCs, obtained 15 days after the yellow fever booster vaccination. Receptors were obtained from a man aged 25-45 years who received the YFV17D yellow fever vaccine. CDR3s include the opening cysteine and the closing phenylalanine or tryptophan. Fields, in order: D gene, V gene, J gene, clone size, CDR3 DNA, CDR3 protein. D genes are given only for firm matches. The size entry is marked missing in some rows and otherwise reads once, few, many or a size class.

D: .
V: TRBV7-2
J: TRBJ2-3
size: .
DNA: TGTGCCAGCAGCCCGGGTGGGGCCAACACAGATACGCAGTATTTT
CDR3: CASSPGGANTDTQYF

D: .
V: TRBV10-3
J: TRBJ1-2
size: .
DNA: TGTGCCATCAGCTCTACAGAGAACTATGGCTACACCTTC
CDR3: CAISSTENYGYTF

D: .
V: TRBV7-2
J: TRBJ1-4
size: few
DNA: TGTGCCAGCAGCTTCTATCCGGGAACAACTAATGAAAAACTGTTTTTT
CDR3: CASSFYPGTTNEKLFF

D: TRBD2
V: TRBV7-8
J: TRBJ2-3
size: few
DNA: TGTGCCAGCAGCCGCGGGGCCCGATTTAGCGGGGAAGATACGCAGTATTTT
CDR3: CASSRGARFSGEDTQYF

D: .
V: TRBV5-8
J: TRBJ1-1
size: few
DNA: TGTGCCAGCAGCGCGAACGGGAAAAACACTGAAGCTTTCTTT
CDR3: CASSANGKNTEAFF

D: TRBD2
V: TRBV10-3
J: TRBJ2-1
size: few
DNA: TGTGCCGTGTTTTTGACTAGCGGGAGCGAGGGATCATCCTACAATGAGCAGTTCTTC
CDR3: CAVFLTSGSEGSSYNEQFF

D: .
V: TRBV19
J: TRBJ1-1
size: .
DNA: TGTGCCAGTAGCTCCCCTCGGGCTGAAGCTTTCTTT
CDR3: CASSSPRAEAFF

D: .
V: TRBV14
J: TRBJ2-3
size: .
DNA: TGTGCCAGCAGCCCCCGGAGTCTGGTTACGGATACGCAGTATTTT
CDR3: CASSPRSLVTDTQYF

D: .
V: TRBV4-3
J: TRBJ2-5
size: few
DNA: TGCGCCAGCAGCCTCCAGACTAGTGGGACCCAGTACTTC
CDR3: CASSLQTSGTQYF

D: .
V: TRBV30
J: TRBJ2-2
size: .
DNA: TGTGCCTGGAGGAGCGGGTTACTGAACACCGGGGAGCTGTTTTTT
CDR3: CAWRSGLLNTGELFF

D: .
V: TRBV23-1
J: TRBJ2-3
size: few
DNA: TGCGCCAGCAGTCAGAAGGGGGAGGGCACAGATACGCAGTATTTT
CDR3: CASSQKGEGTDTQYF

D: .
V: TRBV5-1
J: TRBJ2-3
size: few
DNA: TGCGCCAGCAGCTCGGAGCGGGCAGATACGCAGTATTTT
CDR3: CASSSERADTQYF